Listed below are T cell receptor beta chains from one sample, sequenced in a study of CD8 T cells in ankylosing spondylitis. TCRdb recomputed calls from the 5' RACE reads with MiXCR, one row per CDR3 protein. In the table there are more than 60,000 distinct CDR3 sequences, under 7.5% of which are singletons. Input material: synovial fluid, either unsorted or a sorted T cell fraction (not recorded which). These receptors came from a male donor with ankylosing spondylitis. Each CDR3 is given with its conserved first and last residue. A D gene is named only where the DNA matches it firmly. Where a row states a size, it is once, few, many or the class of an expanded clone; other rows omit it.

J gene | CDR3 length | clone size | V gene | D gene | CDR3 DNA | CDR3 protein
TRBJ2-3 | 14 | - | TRBV7-2 | - | TGTGCCAGCAGCTTAGGTTTGGGCACAGATACGCAGTATTTT | CASSLGLGTDTQYF
TRBJ2-1 | 16 | few | TRBV7-3 | TRBD2 | TGTGCCAGCAGCCCAAAGTCACGGGAGGGCCGCAATGAGCAGTTCTTC | CASSPKSREGRNEQFF
TRBJ1-5 | 11 | many | TRBV20-1 | - | TGCAGTGCTGCCCGGGGTCAGCCCCAGCATTTT | CSAARGQPQHF
TRBJ2-5 | 13 | - | TRBV20-1 | TRBD1 | TGCAGTGGCACGGGACAGGGGCAAGAGACCCAGTACTTC | CSGTGQGQETQYF
TRBJ2-2 | 18 | - | TRBV6-1 | TRBD2 | TGTGCCAGCAGTGCCCCCCCAGCGGGAGGTTGGAACACCGGGGAGCTGTTTTTT | CASSAPPAGGWNTGELFF
TRBJ2-1 | 17 | - | TRBV5-1 | TRBD2 | TGCGCCAGCAGCTTGGTGGAGGGAGGGCCTTCCTACAATGAGCAGTTCTTC | CASSLVEGGPSYNEQFF
TRBJ2-2 | 16 | many | TRBV7-8 | TRBD2 | TGTGCCAGCAGCTTAATGAGCGGGGGGAACACCGGGGAGCTGTTTTTT | CASSLMSGGNTGELFF
TRBJ2-5 | 11 | many | TRBV20-1 | - | TGCAGTGCTCAGGGCCAAGAGACCCAGTACTTC | CSAQGQETQYF
TRBJ2-5 | 15 | - | TRBV5-6 | - | TGTGCCAGCAGCGGGCCGGGCACTACTTTGGAGACCCAGTACTTC | CASSGPGTTLETQYF
TRBJ1-2 | 13 | many | TRBV12-3/TRBV12-4 | - | TGTGCCAGCAGTTTAGCGCACGCCTATGGCTACACCTTC | CASSLAHAYGYTF
TRBJ1-4 | 14 | - | TRBV12-3/TRBV12-4 | - | TGTGCCAGCAGTCTCTCAGGCGTTAATGAAAAACTGTTTTTT | CASSLSGVNEKLFF
TRBJ1-6 | 13 | many | TRBV30 | - | TGTGCCTGGAGTAGGGCAGGGGCTTCACCCCTCCACTTT | CAWSRAGASPLHF
TRBJ1-1 | 14 | few | TRBV5-1 | - | TGCGCCAGCAGCTGGAGGGAGTCAGGGACTGAAGCTTTCTTT | CASSWRESGTEAFF
TRBJ1-5 | 15 | many | TRBV10-2 | - | TGCGCCAGCAGTGCGGACAGCATCAGGAATCAGCCCCAGCATTTT | CASSADSIRNQPQHF
TRBJ2-5 | 15 | many | TRBV5-1 | TRBD2 | TGCGCCAGCAGCTTAGCTAGCGGGGTACAAGAGACCCAGTACTTC | CASSLASGVQETQYF
TRBJ1-5 | 13 | many | TRBV20-1 | - | TGCAGTGCTAGCGGACGGAGCAATCAGCCCCAGCATTTT | CSASGRSNQPQHF
TRBJ2-3 | 15 | many | TRBV7-2 | TRBD2 | TGTGCCAGCGGAGTTTCTAGCGGGATTTCGGATACGCAGTATTTT | CASGVSSGISDTQYF
TRBJ2-3 | 17 | - | TRBV7-9 | TRBD2 | TGTGCCAGCAGCCAAAGGGGGGCTAGCGGGAACACAGATACGCAGTATTTT | CASSQRGASGNTDTQYF
TRBJ1-4 | 15 | many | TRBV28 | TRBD1 | TGTGCCAGCAGTTTCCTGAAGGGGGCTGATGAAAAACTGTTTTTT | CASSFLKGADEKLFF
TRBJ1-2 | 13 | many | TRBV19 | - | TGTGCCAGTACGGACGGAGCTAACTATGGCTACACCTTC | CASTDGANYGYTF
TRBJ2-3 | 14 | few | TRBV30 | - | TGTGCCTGGAGTCCCGGCTGGGGCACAGATACGCAGTATTTT | CAWSPGWGTDTQYF
TRBJ2-2 | 15 | - | TRBV5-1 | - | TGCGCCAGCAGCTTTGGAGGGAGAAGGGGCGGGGAGCTGTTTTTT | CASSFGGRRGGELFF
TRBJ2-5 | 14 | few | TRBV30 | TRBD1 | TGTGCCTGGAGTGGGGACAGGGGGGAGGAGACCCAGTACTTC | CAWSGDRGEETQYF
TRBJ2-6 | 16 | - | TRBV11-1 | - | TGTGCCAGCAGCTTAGGAGAGAGCTCTGGGGCCAACGTCCTGACTTTC | CASSLGESSGANVLTF
TRBJ2-3 | 12 | few | TRBV7-2 | - | TGTGCCAGCAGCTTAGCAACCGTCACGCAGTATTTT | CASSLATVTQYF
TRBJ2-5 | 15 | - | TRBV5-1 | TRBD1 | TGCGCCAGCAGCACGGGACAGGGCCACCAAGAGACCCAGTACTTC | CASSTGQGHQETQYF
TRBJ2-7 | 16 | - | TRBV6-1 | TRBD1 | TGTGCCAGCAGCGATAGACAGGGACAGGGATATTACGAGCAGTACTTC | CASSDRQGQGYYEQYF
TRBJ1-5 | 13 | many | TRBV20-1 | - | TGCAGTGCTACCGGACAGATCAATCAGCCCCAGCATTTT | CSATGQINQPQHF
TRBJ2-5 | 13 | - | TRBV3-1 | - | TGTGCCAGCAGCCAAGGACGGTTGGAGACCCAGTACTTC | CASSQGRLETQYF
TRBJ2-1 | 17 | many | TRBV20-1 | TRBD2 | TGCAGTGCTAGACCTTGGACTAGCGGGAGGTGGTACAATGAGCAGTTCTTC | CSARPWTSGRWYNEQFF
TRBJ1-2 | 14 | - | TRBV20-1 | TRBD1 | TGCAGTGCTAGCGATACAGACAGGGGTGACGGCTACACCTTC | CSASDTDRGDGYTF
TRBJ2-3 | 16 | many | TRBV30 | TRBD2 | TGTGCCTGGAGTGACCTGACTAGCGGGAGCACAGATACGCAGTATTTT | CAWSDLTSGSTDTQYF
TRBJ2-3 | 13 | many | TRBV29-1 | - | TGCAGCGTTGGGGAGGGGGGCACAGATACGCAGTATTTT | CSVGEGGTDTQYF
TRBJ2-1 | 18 | many | TRBV7-2 | - | TGTGCCAGCAGCTTAGGGCCGGGAAGCGGACCGTCCTACAATGAGCAGTTCTTC | CASSLGPGSGPSYNEQFF
TRBJ2-1 | 15 | many | TRBV25-1 | - | TGTGCCAGCAGCCCCCCCCAAACCAGCTACAATGAGCAGTTCTTC | CASSPPQTSYNEQFF
TRBJ2-1 | 15 | few | TRBV23-1 | - | TGCGCCAGCAGTAAAGACTCGACGACATACAATGAGCAGTTCTTC | CASSKDSTTYNEQFF
TRBJ2-7 | 14 | few | TRBV30 | - | TGTGCCTGGACCGGTTGGGGGGAGATCTACGAGCAGTACTTC | CAWTGWGEIYEQYF
TRBJ2-3 | 13 | few | TRBV7-2 | - | TGTGCCAGCAGATTAGTTGTAGCGCCGGCGCAGTATTTT | CASRLVVAPAQYF
TRBJ2-7 | 13 | many | TRBV20-1 | TRBD2 | TGCAGTGTTGTAACTAGCGGGAGGGGCGAGCAGTACTTC | CSVVTSGRGEQYF
TRBJ2-3 | 12 | many | TRBV20-1 | - | TGCAGTGCAGTAGGGGGCACAGATACGCAGTATTTT | CSAVGGTDTQYF
TRBJ2-5 | 14 | many | TRBV19 | TRBD1 | TGTGCCAGTGGCGTCGGGACAGGGGGAGAGACCCAGTACTTC | CASGVGTGGETQYF
TRBJ1-2 | 15 | few | TRBV6-4 | - | TGTGCCAGCAGTGAACAGGGTCTTGGGGGCTATGGCTACACCTTC | CASSEQGLGGYGYTF
TRBJ2-1 | 13 | few | TRBV7-2 | - | TGTGCCAGCAGCCTCTGGCAGGGATCGGATGAGTTCTTC | CASSLWQGSDEFF
TRBJ2-1 | 14 | many | TRBV28 | - | TGTGCCAGCAGTGCTAGCGACCTCTACAATGAGCAGTTCTTC | CASSASDLYNEQFF
TRBJ1-1 | 14 | - | TRBV10-3 | - | TGTGCCATCAGTGAGTCTAGGGTGAACACTGAAGCTTTCTTT | CAISESRVNTEAFF